A single TCR beta chain is shown here with its context. Germline V gene lookup returns CDR1 SGHVS and CDR2 FQNEAQ. The V segment lost 5 bases and the J segment 2 bases; nucleotides outside the gene matches: 6. The CDR3 is made up of 14 amino acids. This record comes from a study of technical replicates of blood from a handful of donors. TCRdb keeps only in-frame clones here, not all; method: immunoSEQ multiplex PCR. The table has more than 65,000 clones, 80% to 95% seen once. V gene TRBV7-8 combines with J gene TRBJ2-7; 7 bases are a match to TRBD1. The TCR comes from a human donor in good health. The sequenced sample was T cells isolated from PBMCs. The CDR3 region has the DNA TGTGCCAGCAGCCTCAACGACAGGGCCTACGAGCAGTACTTC. The encoded protein is CASSLNDRAYEQYF.